This TCR beta chain was profiled in a study of T cell changes during pregnancy in multiple sclerosis. Deletions cut 4 bases from V and 11 bases from J, with 15 bases between. This CDR3 has 13 amino acids. Germline lookup yields CDR1 SGHAT and CDR2 FQNNGV. Only in-frame clones appear in the TCRdb table, and some are missing; sequencing was by immunoSEQ multiplex PCR. The repertoire holds tens of thousands of clones, with around nine tenths as singletons. The chain couples TRBV11-2 to TRBJ2-4; a weak D match, TRBD1 (6 bases). The TCR was taken from a female donor with multiple sclerosis, enrolled in a pregnancy study. The specimen was CD4+ T cells from peripheral blood mononuclear cells, collected before pregnancy. As DNA, the CDR3 is TGTGCCAGCAGCTACGGGACACAAGGTTTTCAGTACTTC. Its protein is CASSYGTQGFQYF.